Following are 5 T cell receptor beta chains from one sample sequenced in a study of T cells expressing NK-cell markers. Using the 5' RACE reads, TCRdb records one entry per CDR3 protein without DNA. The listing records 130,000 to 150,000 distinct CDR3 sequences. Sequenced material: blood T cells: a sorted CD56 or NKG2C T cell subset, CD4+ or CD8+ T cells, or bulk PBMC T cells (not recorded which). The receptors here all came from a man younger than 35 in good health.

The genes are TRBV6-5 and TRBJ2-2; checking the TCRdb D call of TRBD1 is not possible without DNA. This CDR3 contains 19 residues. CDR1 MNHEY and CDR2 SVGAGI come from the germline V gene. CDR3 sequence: CASSYQGLGLPMNTGELFF.

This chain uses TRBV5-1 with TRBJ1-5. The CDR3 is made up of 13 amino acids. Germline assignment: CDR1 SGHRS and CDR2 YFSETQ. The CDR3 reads CASSFLVGQPQHF.

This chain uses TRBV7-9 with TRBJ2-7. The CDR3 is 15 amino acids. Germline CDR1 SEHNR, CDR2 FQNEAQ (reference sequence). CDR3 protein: CASSTQNSDSYEQYF.

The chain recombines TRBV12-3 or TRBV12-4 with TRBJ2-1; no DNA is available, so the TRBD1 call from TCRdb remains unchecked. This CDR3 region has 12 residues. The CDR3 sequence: CASSNRGSEQFF.

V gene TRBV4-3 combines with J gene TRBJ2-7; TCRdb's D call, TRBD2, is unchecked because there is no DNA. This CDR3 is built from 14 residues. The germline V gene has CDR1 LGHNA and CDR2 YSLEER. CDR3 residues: CASSQDSGSYEQYF.